This passage covers 14 T cell receptor beta chains from one sample sequenced in a study of cytomegalovirus exposure and HLA in healthy donors. The primer mix had 60 Vbeta and 13 Jbeta primers. Assay: immunoSEQ multiplex PCR; the TCRdb copy retains only in-frame clones and omits some. The sample table includes approximately 190,000 clones. Sequenced: PBMCs. These TCRs come from a boy aged 5-17 years in good health and CMV-seronegative.

This chain links TRBV28 with TRBJ1-3; D is uncertain. The CDR3 loop spans 16 amino acids. CDR1 is MDHEN, CDR2 SYDVKM, per germline. V dropped 3 bases and J dropped 1 base, with 13 bases sitting between them. The CDR3 loop reads CASSFWSLESGNTIYF. The CDR3 DNA follows: TGTGCCAGCAGTTTCTGGTCCTTAGAATCTGGAAACACCATATATTTT.

The chain couples TRBV9 to TRBJ2-3; D possibly corresponds to TRBD2 (5 bases). CDR1 and CDR2 from the germline V gene are SGDLS and YYNGEE. The V gene lost 4 bases and the J gene lost 0 bases, with 15 bases spanning the gap. CDR3 length: 16 amino acids. The CDR3 protein is CASSPVVGVSTDTQYF. The DNA for the CDR3 is TGTGCCAGCAGCCCTGTTGTCGGGGTTAGCACAGATACGCAGTATTTT. The whole variable domain, filled in from reference TRBV9 and TRBJ2-3, reads DSGVTQTPKHLITATGQRVTLRCSPRSGDLSVYWYQQSLDQGLQFLIQYYNGEERAKGNILERFSAQQFPDLHSELNLSSLELGDSALYFCASSPVVGVSTDTQYFGPGTRLTVL.

CDR3 bases: TGTGCCAGCAGGGAGGGGGCCGCCGTCTCCTACGAGCAGTACTTC. Residues: CASREGAAVSYEQYF. The V and J genes are TRBV2 and TRBJ2-7; the D gene is possibly TRBD1 (7 bases). Trimming removed 6 bases at V and 0 bases at J, with 15 bases between. This CDR3 contains 15 residues. CDR1 and CDR2 from the germline V gene are SNHLY and FYNNEI. The complete variable domain, with remaining parts taken from reference TRBV2 and TRBJ2-7, reads EPEVTQTPSHQVTQMGQEVILRCVPISNHLYFYWYRQILGQKVEFLVSFYNNEISEKSEIFDDQFSVERPDGSNFTLKIRSTKLEDSAMYFCASREGAAVSYEQYFGPGTRLTVT.

The rearrangement uses TRBV5-1 and TRBJ2-2; 7 bases map to TRBD1. The V gene's germline CDR1 is SGHRS and CDR2 YFSETQ. The trim removed 1 base at V and 5 bases at J, leaving 8 bases unmatched. The CDR3 length is 16 residues. CDR3 sequence: CASSLRDSRGTGELFF. The CDR3 nucleotides are TGCGCCAGCAGCTTGAGGGACAGCCGAGGGACCGGGGAGCTGTTTTTT.

The chain employs TRBV6-5 and TRBJ2-1, with D possibly being TRBD1 (6 bases). This CDR3 spans 13 amino acids. Germline values: CDR1 MNHEY, CDR2 SVGAGI. Trimming left V 8 bases short and J 0 bases short, with 8 bases between. This CDR3 is CASGQSSYNEQFF. Here the CDR3 DNA reads TGTGCCAGCGGACAGAGCTCCTACAATGAGCAGTTCTTC.

V is TRBV11-3 and J is TRBJ1-5; D not resolved. V shed 0 bases and J shed 5 bases, with 17 bases lying between them. The CDR3 length is 17 residues. Germline CDR1 and CDR2: SGHNT and YENEEA. CDR3 amino acids: CASSLDPRRDSHQPQHF. CDR3 nucleotide sequence: TGTGCCAGCAGCTTAGACCCAAGGAGGGATTCGCATCAGCCCCAGCATTTT.

The chain links TRBV7-9 to TRBJ1-2, with no clear D. The germline gives CDR1 SEHNR, CDR2 FQNEAQ (reference sequence). V was trimmed by 1 base and J by 8 bases, leaving 8 bases between them. CDR3 size: 12 residues. CDR3 sequence: CASSLVGGGYTF. In DNA, the CDR3 is TGTGCCAGCAGCTTAGTCGGAGGCGGCTACACCTTC.

The chain combines TRBV7-6 with TRBJ2-7; D unclear. The CDR3 has 13 amino acids. CDR1 is SGHVS, CDR2 FNYEAQ, per germline. V was cut by 5 bases and J by 4 bases, with 12 bases left in between. The CDR3 DNA sequence: TGTGCCAGCAGCGGCTACTCAGGTTACGAGCAGTACTTC. Protein product: CASSGYSGYEQYF.

V usage is TRBV29-1 and J usage is TRBJ2-6; TRBD1 agrees at 9 bases. The CDR3 runs 20 residues. CDR1 and CDR2 from the germline V gene are SQVTM and ANQGSEA. J was trimmed by 2 bases and V by 7 bases; bases with no gene match: 21. The CDR3 loop reads CSAQITGGGKKVPGANVLTF. The CDR3 DNA is TGCAGCGCTCAGATCACAGGGGGCGGTAAAAAAGTCCCTGGGGCCAACGTCCTGACTTTC.

The V call is TRBV7-3, the J call TRBJ2-3, with 12 bases aligning to TRBD2. The J segment lost 5 bases and the V segment lost 8 bases, leaving 5 bases of the junction unmatched. The CDR3 has 14 residues. Germline CDR1 is SGHTA and CDR2 is FQGTGA. The CDR3 sequence: CASQLAGGGDTQYF. CDR3 coding DNA: TGTGCCAGCCAACTAGCGGGGGGCGGAGATACGCAGTATTTT.

V gene TRBV4-3 combines with J gene TRBJ1-2; 7 bases match TRBD1. The CDR3 is 14 residues long. With 6 bases clipped from V and 6 bases from J, the junction kept 10 bases outside the gene matches. CDR1 is LGHNA, CDR2 YSLEER, per germline. The CDR3 spells CASSPLGGRHGYTF. The CDR3, as DNA: TGCGCCAGCAGTCCCTTAGGGGGCAGGCATGGCTACACCTTC.

The gene calls are TRBV27 and TRBJ1-5; 7 bases are shared with TRBD1. The germline gives CDR1 MNHEY, CDR2 SMNVEV (reference sequence). This CDR3 region has 16 residues. The trim removed 3 bases at V and 5 bases at J, leaving 10 bases unmatched. Written as DNA, the CDR3 is TGTGCCAGCAGTTTCGGAACAGGCCAGGGGGATCAGCCCCAGCATTTT. The encoded protein is CASSFGTGQGDQPQHF.

The chain is built from TRBV5-1 and TRBJ2-4; possibly TRBD1 for D (5 bases). CDR3 length: 15 residues. Germline V gene sequence: CDR1 SGHRS, CDR2 YFSETQ. The V gene lost 3 bases and the J gene lost 0 bases, with 10 bases spanning the gap. The CDR3 nucleotides read TGCGCCAGCAGCTCGAACCAGGGAGCCAAAAACATTCAGTACTTC. Its protein is CASSSNQGAKNIQYF.

The chain carries TRBV10-2 and TRBJ2-2; 8 bases map to TRBD2. The CDR3 is made up of 15 amino acids. The V segment lost 7 bases and the J segment 6 bases; nucleotides outside the gene matches: 10. Germline CDR1 reads WSHSY; CDR2 reads SAAADI. The CDR3 reads CASTTGGGRAGELFF. CDR3 DNA sequence: TGCGCCAGCACAACCGGGGGGGGTAGGGCCGGGGAGCTGTTTTTT.